This T cell receptor beta chain was identified during a study of T-cell memory formation after mild COVID-19. Study at large: Largely, the TCR clusters proved donor specific. Findings and caveats of the study: Clonal second-wave expansions that peaked on day 37 had unconfirmed SARS-CoV-2 specificity. Several responding clones turned up in pre-infection memory, indicating that cross-reactive memory may have taken part. Most CD4+ clones that shrank were in CM and EM, while CD8+ ones turned up in EMRA.

One entry per CDR3 protein, called by TCRdb with MiXCR from the 5' RACE reads. The repertoire holds 300,000 to 400,000 distinct CDR3 sequences, roughly 21% seen once, with approximately 13% in the top ten. This clonotype was observed a single time. Its antigen is as yet unknown. One end of the junction fails to match germline, which may point to a read error. This CDR3 is 17 amino acids long. The sample was PBMCs or a T cell subset sorted from them (not recorded which). This clonotype was sampled from an adult woman who had mild COVID-19 (a few samples of this study predate the infection). Cell type and time point are not known. The J gene is TRBJ1-4, the V gene TRBV12-3 or TRBV12-4; 11 nucleotides line up with TRBD1. The CDR3 DNA is TGTGCCAGCAGGGACAGGGGGCGATCGGCCGGTAATGAGAAACTGTTTTTT. As protein: CASRDRGRSAGNEKLFF.